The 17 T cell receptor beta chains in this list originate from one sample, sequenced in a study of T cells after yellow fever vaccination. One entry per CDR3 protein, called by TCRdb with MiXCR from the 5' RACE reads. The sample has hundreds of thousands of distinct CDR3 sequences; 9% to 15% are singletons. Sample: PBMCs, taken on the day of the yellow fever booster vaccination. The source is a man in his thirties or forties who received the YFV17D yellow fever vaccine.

The CDR3 region is CSAKGLVGTDTQYF. Here the CDR3 DNA reads TGCAGTGCTAAAGGACTAGTAGGCACAGATACGCAGTATTTT. This chain joins TRBV20-1 and TRBJ2-3; TRBD2 aligns across 7 bases. Germline V lookup: CDR1 DFQATT, CDR2 SNEGSKA (reference sequence). This CDR3 is 14 amino acids long. V lost 4 bases to trimming and J lost 1 base; unmatched junction nucleotides: 5.

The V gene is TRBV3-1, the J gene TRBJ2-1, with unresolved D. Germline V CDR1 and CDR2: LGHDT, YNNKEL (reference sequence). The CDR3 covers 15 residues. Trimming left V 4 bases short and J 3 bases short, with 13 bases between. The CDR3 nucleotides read TGTGCCAGCAGCCTACAGCTAACTTACTACAATGAGCAGTTCTTC. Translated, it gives CASSLQLTYYNEQFF.

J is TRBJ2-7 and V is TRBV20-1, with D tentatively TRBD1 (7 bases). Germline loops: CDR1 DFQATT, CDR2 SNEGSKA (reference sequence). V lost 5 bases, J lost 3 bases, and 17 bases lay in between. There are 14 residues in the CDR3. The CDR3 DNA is TGCAGTGCTCATAAGGGCAGGGGGGTCTACGAGCAGTACTTC. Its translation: CSAHKGRGVYEQYF.

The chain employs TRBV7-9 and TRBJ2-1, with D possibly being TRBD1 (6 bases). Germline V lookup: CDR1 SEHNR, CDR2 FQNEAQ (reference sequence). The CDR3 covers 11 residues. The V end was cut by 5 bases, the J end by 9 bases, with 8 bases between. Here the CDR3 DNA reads TGTGCCAGCAGCAACAGGGTTGAGCAGTTCTTC. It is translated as CASSNRVEQFF. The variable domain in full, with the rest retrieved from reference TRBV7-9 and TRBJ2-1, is DTGVSQNPRHKITKRGQNVTFRCDPISEHNRLYWYRQTLGQGPEFLTYFQNEAQLEKSRLLSDRFSAERPKGSFSTLEIQRTEQGDSAMYLCASSNRVEQFFGPGTRLTVL.

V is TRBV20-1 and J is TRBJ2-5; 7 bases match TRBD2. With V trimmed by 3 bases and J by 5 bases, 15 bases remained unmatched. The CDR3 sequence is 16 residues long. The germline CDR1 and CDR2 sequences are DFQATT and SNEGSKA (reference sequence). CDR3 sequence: CSARKGEAGFMETQYF. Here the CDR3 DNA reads TGCAGTGCTAGGAAAGGAGAAGCGGGATTCATGGAGACCCAGTACTTC.

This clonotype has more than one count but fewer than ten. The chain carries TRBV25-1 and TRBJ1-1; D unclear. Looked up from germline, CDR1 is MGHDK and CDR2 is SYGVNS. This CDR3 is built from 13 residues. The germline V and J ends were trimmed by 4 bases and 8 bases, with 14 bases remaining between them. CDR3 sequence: CASSAPLGGEAFF. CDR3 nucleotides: TGTGCCAGCAGTGCCCCCCTGGGAGGGGAAGCTTTCTTT.

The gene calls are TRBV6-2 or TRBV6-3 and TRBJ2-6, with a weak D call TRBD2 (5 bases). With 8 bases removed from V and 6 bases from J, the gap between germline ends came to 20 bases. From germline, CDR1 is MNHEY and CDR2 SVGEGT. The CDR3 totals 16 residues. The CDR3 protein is CASSPTGRPAANVLTF. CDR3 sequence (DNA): TGTGCCAGCTCTCCCACGGGGAGACCGGCGGCCAACGTCCTGACTTTC.

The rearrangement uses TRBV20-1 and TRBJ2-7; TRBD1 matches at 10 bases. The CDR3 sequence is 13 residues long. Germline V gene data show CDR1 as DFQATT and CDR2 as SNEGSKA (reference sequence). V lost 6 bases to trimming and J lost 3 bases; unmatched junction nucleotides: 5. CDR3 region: CSATGTGVYEQYF. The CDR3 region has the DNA TGCAGTGCCACCGGGACAGGGGTCTACGAGCAGTACTTC.

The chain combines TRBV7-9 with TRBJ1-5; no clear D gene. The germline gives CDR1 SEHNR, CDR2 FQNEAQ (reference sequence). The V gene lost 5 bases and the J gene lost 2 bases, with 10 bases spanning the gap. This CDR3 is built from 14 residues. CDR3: CASSHDGGNQPQHF. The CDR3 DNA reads TGTGCCAGCAGCCACGACGGGGGCAATCAGCCCCAGCATTTT.

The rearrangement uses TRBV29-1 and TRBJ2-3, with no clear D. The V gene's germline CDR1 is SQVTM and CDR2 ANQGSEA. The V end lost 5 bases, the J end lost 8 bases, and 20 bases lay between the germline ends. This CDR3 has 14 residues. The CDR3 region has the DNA TGCAGCGTTACCGAGCTGGGTGTGGTCGGTACGCAGTATTTT. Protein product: CSVTELGVVGTQYF.

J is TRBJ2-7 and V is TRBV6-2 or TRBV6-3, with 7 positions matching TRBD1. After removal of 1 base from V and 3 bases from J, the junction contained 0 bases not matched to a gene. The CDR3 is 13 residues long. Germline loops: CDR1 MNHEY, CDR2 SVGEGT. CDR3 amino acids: CASSYWDSYEQYF. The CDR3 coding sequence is TGTGCCAGCAGTTACTGGGACAGCTACGAGCAGTACTTC.

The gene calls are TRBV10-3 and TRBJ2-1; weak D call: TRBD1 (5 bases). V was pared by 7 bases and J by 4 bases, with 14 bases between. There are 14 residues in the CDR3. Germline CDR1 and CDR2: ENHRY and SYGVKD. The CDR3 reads CAIKSRVGYNEQFF. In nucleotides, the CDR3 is TGTGCCATCAAATCCAGGGTTGGATACAATGAGCAGTTCTTC.

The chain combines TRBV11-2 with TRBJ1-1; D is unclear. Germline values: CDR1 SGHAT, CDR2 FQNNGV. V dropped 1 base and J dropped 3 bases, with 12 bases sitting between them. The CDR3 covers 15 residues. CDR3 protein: CASSLGGWADTEAFF. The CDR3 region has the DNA TGTGCCAGCAGCTTAGGAGGCTGGGCTGACACTGAAGCTTTCTTT.

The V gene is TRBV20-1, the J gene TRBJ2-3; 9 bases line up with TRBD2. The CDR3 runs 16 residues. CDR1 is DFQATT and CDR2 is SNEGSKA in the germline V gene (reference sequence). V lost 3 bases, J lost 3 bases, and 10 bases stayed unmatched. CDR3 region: CSARAPLAGATDTQYF. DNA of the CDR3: TGCAGTGCTAGGGCCCCCTTAGCGGGAGCAACAGATACGCAGTATTTT.

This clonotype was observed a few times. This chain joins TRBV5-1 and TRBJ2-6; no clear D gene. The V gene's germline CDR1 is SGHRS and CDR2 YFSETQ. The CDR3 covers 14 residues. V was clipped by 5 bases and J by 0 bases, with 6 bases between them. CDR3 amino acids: CASRKDSGANVLTF. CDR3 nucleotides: TGCGCCAGCAGGAAGGACTCTGGGGCCAACGTCCTGACTTTC.

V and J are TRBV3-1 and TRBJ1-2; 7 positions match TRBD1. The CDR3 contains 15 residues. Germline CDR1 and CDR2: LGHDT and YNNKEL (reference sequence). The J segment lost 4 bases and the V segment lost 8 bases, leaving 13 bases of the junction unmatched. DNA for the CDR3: TGTGCCAGCCGGGGAGGGGGCTCGCATAGCTATGGCTACACCTTC. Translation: CASRGGGSHSYGYTF.

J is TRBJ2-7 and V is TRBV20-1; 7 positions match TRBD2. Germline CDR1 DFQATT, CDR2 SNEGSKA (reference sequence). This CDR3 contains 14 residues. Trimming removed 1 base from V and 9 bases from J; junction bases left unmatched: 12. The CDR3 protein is CSARGSSSGTPQYF. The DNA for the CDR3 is TGCAGTGCTAGAGGCTCCTCCAGCGGGACTCCGCAGTACTTC.